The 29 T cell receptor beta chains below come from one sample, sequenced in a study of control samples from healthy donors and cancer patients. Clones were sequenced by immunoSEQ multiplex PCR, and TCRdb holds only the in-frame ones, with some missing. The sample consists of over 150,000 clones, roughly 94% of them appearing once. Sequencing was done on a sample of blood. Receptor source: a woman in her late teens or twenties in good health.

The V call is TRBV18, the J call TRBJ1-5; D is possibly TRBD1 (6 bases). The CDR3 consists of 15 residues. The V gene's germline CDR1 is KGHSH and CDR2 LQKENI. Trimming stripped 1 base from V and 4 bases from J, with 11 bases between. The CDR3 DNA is TGTGCCAGCTCACCACACGGGGGGCCAAATCAGCCCCAGCATTTT. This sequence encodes CASSPHGGPNQPQHF.

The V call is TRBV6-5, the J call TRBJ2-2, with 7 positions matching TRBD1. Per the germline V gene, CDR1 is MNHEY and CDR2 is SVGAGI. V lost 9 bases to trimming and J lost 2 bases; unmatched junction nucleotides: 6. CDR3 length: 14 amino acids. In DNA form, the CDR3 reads TGTGCCAGTGAGGGACAGCTAAACACCGGGGAGCTGTTTTTT. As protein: CASEGQLNTGELFF.

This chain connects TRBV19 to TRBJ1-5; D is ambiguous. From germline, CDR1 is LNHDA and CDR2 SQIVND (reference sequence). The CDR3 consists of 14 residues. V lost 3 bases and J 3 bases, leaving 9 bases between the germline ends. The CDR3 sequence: CASSMGRTNQPQHF. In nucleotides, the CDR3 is TGTGCCAGTAGTATGGGCAGGACCAATCAGCCCCAGCATTTT.

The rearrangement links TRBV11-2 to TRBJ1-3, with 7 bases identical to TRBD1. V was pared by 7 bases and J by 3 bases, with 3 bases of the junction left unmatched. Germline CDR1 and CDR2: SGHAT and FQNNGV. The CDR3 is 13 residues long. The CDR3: CASTRDSGNTIYF. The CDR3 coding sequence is TGTGCCAGCACCCGGGACAGTGGAAACACCATATATTTT.

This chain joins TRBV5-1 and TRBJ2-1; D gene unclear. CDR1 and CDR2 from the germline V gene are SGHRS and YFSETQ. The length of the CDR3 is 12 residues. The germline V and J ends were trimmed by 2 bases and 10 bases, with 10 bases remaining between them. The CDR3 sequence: CASSLGSSEQFF. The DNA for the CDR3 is TGCGCCAGCAGCTTAGGCAGCAGCGAGCAGTTCTTC.

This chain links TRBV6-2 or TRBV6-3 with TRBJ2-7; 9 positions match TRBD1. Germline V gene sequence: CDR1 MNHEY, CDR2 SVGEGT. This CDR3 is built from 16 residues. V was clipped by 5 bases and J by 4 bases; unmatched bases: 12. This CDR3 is CASSRYGTGRVYEQYF. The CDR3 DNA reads TGTGCCAGCAGTCGCTATGGGACAGGGAGAGTGTACGAGCAGTACTTC.

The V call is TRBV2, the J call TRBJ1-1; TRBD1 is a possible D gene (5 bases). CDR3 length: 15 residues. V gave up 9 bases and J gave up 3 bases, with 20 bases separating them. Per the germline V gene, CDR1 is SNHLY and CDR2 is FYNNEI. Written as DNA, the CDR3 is TGTGCCAGTGGGGGGGAGATGCTTTCATACACTGAAGCTTTCTTT. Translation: CASGGEMLSYTEAFF.

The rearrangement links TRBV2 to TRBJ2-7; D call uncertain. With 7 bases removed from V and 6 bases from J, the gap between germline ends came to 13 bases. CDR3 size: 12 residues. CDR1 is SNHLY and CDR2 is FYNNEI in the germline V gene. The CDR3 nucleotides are TGTGCCAGCATTGGGGTGTTGGGCGAGCAGTACTTC. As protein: CASIGVLGEQYF.

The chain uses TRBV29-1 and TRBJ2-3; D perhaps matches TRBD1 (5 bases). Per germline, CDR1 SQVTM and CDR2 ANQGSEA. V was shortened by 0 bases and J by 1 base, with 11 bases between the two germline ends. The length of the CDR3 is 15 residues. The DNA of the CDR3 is TGCAGCGTTGAAGAAATGGGGCTCCGCACAGATACGCAGTATTTT. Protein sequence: CSVEEMGLRTDTQYF.

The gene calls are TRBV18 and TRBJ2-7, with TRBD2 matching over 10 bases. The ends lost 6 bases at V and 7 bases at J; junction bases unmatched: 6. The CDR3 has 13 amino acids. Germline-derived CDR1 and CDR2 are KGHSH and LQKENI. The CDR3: CASSAAGGQEQYF. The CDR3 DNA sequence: TGTGCCAGCTCCGCAGCGGGAGGGCAAGAGCAGTACTTC.

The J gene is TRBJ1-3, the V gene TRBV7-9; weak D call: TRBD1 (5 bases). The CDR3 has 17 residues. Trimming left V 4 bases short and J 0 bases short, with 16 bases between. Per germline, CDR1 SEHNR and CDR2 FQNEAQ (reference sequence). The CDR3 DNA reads TGTGCCAGCAGCTCCCCCCCGGGACGCTCCTCTGGAAACACCATATATTTT. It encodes CASSSPPGRSSGNTIYF.

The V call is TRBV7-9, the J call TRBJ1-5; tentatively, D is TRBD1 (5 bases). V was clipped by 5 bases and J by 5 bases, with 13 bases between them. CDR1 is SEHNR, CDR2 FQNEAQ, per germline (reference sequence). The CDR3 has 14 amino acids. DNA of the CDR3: TGTGCCAGCAGCCCGACGGGGCAGGATCAGCCCCAGCATTTT. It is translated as CASSPTGQDQPQHF. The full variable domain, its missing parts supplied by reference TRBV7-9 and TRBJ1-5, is DTGVSQNPRHKITKRGQNVTFRCDPISEHNRLYWYRQTLGQGPEFLTYFQNEAQLEKSRLLSDRFSAERPKGSFSTLEIQRTEQGDSAMYLCASSPTGQDQPQHFGDGTRLSIL.

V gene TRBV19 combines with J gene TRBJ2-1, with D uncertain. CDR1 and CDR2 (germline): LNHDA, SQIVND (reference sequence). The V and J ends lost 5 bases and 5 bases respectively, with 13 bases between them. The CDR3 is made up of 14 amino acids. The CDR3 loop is CASSYRVSDNEQFF. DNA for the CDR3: TGTGCCAGTAGTTACCGGGTATCGGACAATGAGCAGTTCTTC.

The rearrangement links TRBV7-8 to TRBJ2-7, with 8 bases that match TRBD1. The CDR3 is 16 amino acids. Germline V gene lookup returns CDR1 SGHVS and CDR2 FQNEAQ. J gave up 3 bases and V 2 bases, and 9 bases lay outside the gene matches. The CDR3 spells CASSLSPRGPYYEQYF. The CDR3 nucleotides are TGTGCCAGCAGCTTATCACCCAGGGGGCCTTACTACGAGCAGTACTTC.

CDR3: CASSDLEQYF. In DNA form, the CDR3 reads TGTGCCAGCAGTGACTTGGAGCAGTACTTC. The rearrangement links TRBV2 to TRBJ2-7; D gene unclear. This CDR3 comprises 10 residues. Between the trimmed V and J ends, which lost 3 bases and 7 bases, there was a span of 4 bases. From germline, CDR1 is SNHLY and CDR2 FYNNEI.

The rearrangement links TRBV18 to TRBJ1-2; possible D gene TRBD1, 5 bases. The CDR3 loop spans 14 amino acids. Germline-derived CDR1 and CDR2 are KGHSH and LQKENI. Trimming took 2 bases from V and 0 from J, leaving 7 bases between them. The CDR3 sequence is CASSPDSPNYGYTF. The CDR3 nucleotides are TGTGCCAGCTCACCAGACAGTCCTAACTATGGCTACACCTTC.

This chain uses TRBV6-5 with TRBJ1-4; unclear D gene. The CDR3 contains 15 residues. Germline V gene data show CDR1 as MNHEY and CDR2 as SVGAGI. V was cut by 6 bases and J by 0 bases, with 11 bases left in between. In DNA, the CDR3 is TGTGCCAGCAGCCCCAAGTGGACAACTAATGAAAAACTGTTTTTT. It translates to CASSPKWTTNEKLFF.

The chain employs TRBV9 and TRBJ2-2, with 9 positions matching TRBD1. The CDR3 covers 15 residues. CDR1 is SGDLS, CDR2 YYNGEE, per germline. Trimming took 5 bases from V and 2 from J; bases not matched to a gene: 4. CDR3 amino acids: CASRRGQGNTGELFF. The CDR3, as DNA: TGTGCCAGCAGGAGGGGACAGGGAAACACCGGGGAGCTGTTTTTT.

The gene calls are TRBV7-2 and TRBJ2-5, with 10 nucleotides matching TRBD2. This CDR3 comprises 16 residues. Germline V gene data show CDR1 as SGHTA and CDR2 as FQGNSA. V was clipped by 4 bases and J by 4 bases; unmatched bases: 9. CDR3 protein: CASSSPRASGGETQYF. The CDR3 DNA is TGTGCCAGCAGCTCCCCAAGGGCTAGCGGGGGAGAGACCCAGTACTTC.

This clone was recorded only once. CDR3 protein: CASDNRGTNEKLFF. CDR3 nucleotide sequence: TGTGCCAGCGATAACAGGGGCACTAATGAAAAACTGTTTTTT. The V call is TRBV6-5, the J call TRBJ1-4; 7 bases map to TRBD1. This CDR3 comprises 14 residues. V was pared by 8 bases and J by 2 bases, with 5 bases of the junction left unmatched. CDR1 and CDR2 from the germline V gene are MNHEY and SVGAGI.

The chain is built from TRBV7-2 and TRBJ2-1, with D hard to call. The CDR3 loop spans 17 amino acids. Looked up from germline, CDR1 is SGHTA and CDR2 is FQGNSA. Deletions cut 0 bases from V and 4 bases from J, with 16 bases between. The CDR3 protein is CASSLAPPGAPYNEQFF. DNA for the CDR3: TGTGCCAGCAGCTTAGCCCCCCCAGGCGCGCCTTACAATGAGCAGTTCTTC.

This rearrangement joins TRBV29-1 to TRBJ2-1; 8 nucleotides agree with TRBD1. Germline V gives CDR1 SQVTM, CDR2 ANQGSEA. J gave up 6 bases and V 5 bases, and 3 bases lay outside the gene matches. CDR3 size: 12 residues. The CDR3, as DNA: TGCAGCGTTCGGGACAGGCCCAATGAGCAGTTCTTC. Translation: CSVRDRPNEQFF.

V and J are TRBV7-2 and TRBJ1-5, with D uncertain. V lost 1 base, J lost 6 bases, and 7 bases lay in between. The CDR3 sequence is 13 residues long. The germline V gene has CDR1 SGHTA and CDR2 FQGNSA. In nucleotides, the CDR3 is TGTGCCAGCAGCTTAGATGGGGTTCAGCCCCAGCATTTT. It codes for CASSLDGVQPQHF.

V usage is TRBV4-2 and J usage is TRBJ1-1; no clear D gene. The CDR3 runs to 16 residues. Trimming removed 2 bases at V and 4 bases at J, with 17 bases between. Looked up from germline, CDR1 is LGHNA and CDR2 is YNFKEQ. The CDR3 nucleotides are TGTGCCAGCAGCCAATCGGGGATACAGTGGAGCACTGAAGCTTTCTTT. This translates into CASSQSGIQWSTEAFF.

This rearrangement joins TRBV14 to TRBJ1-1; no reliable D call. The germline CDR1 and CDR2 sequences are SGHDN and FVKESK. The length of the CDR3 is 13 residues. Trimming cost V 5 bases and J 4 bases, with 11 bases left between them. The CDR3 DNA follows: TGTGCCAGCAGCTACCAGACGGTCACTGAAGCTTTCTTT. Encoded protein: CASSYQTVTEAFF.

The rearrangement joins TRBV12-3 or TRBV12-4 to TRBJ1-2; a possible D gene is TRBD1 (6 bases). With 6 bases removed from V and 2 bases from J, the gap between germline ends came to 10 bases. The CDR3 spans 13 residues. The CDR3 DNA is TGTGCCAGCAGCCACACAGGGAACTATGGCTACACCTTC. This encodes CASSHTGNYGYTF.

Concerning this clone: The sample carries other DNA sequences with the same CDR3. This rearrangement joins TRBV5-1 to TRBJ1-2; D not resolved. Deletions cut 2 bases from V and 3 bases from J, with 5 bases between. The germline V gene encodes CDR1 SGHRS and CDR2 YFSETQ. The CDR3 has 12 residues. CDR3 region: CASSFGDYGYTF. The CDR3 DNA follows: TGCGCCAGCAGCTTTGGGGACTATGGCTACACCTTC.

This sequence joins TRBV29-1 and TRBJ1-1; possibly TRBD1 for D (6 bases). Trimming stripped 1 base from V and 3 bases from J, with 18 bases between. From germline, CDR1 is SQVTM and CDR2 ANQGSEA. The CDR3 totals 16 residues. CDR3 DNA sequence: TGCAGCGTTGAAGGAGGGAGCGGGGGGCCGGACACTGAAGCTTTCTTT. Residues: CSVEGGSGGPDTEAFF.

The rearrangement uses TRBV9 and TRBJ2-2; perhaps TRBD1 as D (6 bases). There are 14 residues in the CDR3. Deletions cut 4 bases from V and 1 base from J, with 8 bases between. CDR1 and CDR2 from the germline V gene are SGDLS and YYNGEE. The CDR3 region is CASSLQGNTGELFF. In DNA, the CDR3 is TGTGCCAGCAGCCTACAGGGGAACACCGGGGAGCTGTTTTTT.